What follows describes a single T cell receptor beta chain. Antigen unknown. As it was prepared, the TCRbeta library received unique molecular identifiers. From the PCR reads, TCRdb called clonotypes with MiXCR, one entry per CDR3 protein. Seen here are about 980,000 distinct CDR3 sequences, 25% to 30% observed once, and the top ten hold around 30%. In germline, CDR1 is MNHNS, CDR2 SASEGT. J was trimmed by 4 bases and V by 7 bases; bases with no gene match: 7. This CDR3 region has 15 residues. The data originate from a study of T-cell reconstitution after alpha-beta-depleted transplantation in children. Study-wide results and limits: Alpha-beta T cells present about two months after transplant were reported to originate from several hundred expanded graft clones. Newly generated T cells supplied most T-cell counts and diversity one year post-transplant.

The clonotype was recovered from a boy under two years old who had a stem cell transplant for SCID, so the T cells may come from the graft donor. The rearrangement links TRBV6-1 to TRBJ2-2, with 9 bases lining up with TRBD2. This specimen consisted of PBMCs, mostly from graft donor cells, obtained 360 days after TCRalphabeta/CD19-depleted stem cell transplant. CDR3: CASMIPSGATGELFF. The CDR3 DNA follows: TGTGCCAGCATGATCCCTAGCGGGGCCACCGGGGAGCTGTTTTTT.